The rows below give T cell receptor beta chains drawn from one sample of a study of CD8+ T cells in alopecia areata. Clones were sequenced by immunoSEQ multiplex PCR, and TCRdb holds only the in-frame ones, with some missing. In the table there are about 190,000 clones, approximately 61% of which are singletons. The sequenced sample was CD4+ T cells sorted from blood, obtained at week 24, from a patient treated with tofacitinib. The source of these receptors is a human donor with alopecia areata. The CDR3 runs from the conserved cysteine through the conserved F or W. Not every row has a clone size; where given, it reads once, few, many or a size class.

TRBV30	few	TRBJ1-5	CAWSVSEAQPQHF
TRBV29-1	-	TRBJ1-1	CSVDRNTEAFF
TRBV7-6	-	TRBJ2-5	CASSLLYQETQYF
TRBV25-1	-	TRBJ1-2	CASSGDLYGYTF
TRBV7-8	-	TRBJ2-5	CASSLLGQQETQYF
TRBV5-6	-	TRBJ2-1	CASSEGGSRFF
TRBV25-1	once	TRBJ1-1	CASSETAAGNTEAFF
TRBV30	-	TRBJ1-1	CAWSTQGAITNTEAFF
TRBV7-2	few	TRBJ1-1	CASSLTSSEAFF
TRBV11-1	once	TRBJ2-3	CASSFFRGDTQYF
TRBV21-1	-	TRBJ2-5	CASSKTCHRGFGTQYF
TRBV4-2	-	TRBJ2-1	CASSQVSAGGRNNEQFF
TRBV10-3	once	TRBJ2-3	CATNREGTDTQYF
TRBV5-1	many	TRBJ2-1	CASSLASGGSNEQFF
TRBV6-5	few	TRBJ2-2	CASSRNTGELFF
TRBV6-6	few	TRBJ2-3	CASSYGGGILTDTQYF
TRBV29-1	-	TRBJ1-1	CSVRFGAVNTEAFF
TRBV7-9	-	TRBJ2-7	CASSSFDPRATYEQYF
TRBV2	-	TRBJ2-7	CASSEALMNSGYEQYF
TRBV27	-	TRBJ2-3	CASSSLAGSSTDTQYF
TRBV6-5	-	TRBJ1-1	CASRLGIFTEAFF
TRBV2	-	TRBJ2-7	CASSEQGAAYEQYF
TRBV30	-	TRBJ2-7	CASQTGTYEQYF
TRBV30	-	TRBJ1-2	CAWNPGVGYGYTF
TRBV4-1	-	TRBJ1-1	CASSHPGVNTEAFF
TRBV5-6	few	TRBJ1-1	CASSYGSTEAFF
TRBV4-2	-	TRBJ2-7	CASSQGGQGQGYEQYF
TRBV11-2	once	TRBJ2-7	CASSLDPGDGLYEQYF
TRBV30	few	TRBJ2-2	CAWNEGFANTGELFF
TRBV5-1	-	TRBJ2-3	CASSFLTTGTQYF
TRBV27	-	TRBJ1-1	CASSLVGTAMNTEAFF
TRBV29-1	-	TRBJ1-1	CSVAGQMNTEAFF
TRBV14	-	TRBJ2-3	CASSPTTDTQYF
TRBV15	once	TRBJ2-2	CATSRSQNTGELFF
TRBV29-1	few	TRBJ2-7	CSVGGTGAYEQYF
TRBV7-9	-	TRBJ1-1	CASSLMGDTEAFF
TRBV7-2	once	TRBJ1-2	CASSSRGGRYGYTF
TRBV4-1	-	TRBJ2-7	CASSQDLTGGRPYEQYF
TRBV29-1	-	TRBJ2-7	CSAFRQGRGEQYF
TRBV6-1	-	TRBJ1-3	CASWLGGSGNTIYF
TRBV30	few	TRBJ2-3	CAWTEPSGGRIDTQYF